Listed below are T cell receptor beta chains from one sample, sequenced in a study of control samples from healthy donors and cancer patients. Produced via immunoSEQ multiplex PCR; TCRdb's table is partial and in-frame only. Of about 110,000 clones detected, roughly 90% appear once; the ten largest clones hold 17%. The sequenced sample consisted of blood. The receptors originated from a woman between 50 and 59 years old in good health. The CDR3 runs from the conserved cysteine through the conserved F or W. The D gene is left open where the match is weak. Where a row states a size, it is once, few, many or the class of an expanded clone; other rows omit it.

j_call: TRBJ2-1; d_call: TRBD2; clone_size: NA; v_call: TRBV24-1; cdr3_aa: CATSDFTSGRHEQFF; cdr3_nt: TGTGCCACCAGTGATTTTACTAGCGGGAGGCATGAGCAGTTCTTC
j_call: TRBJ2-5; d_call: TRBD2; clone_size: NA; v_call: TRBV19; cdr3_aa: CASSSSGRETQYF; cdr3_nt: TGTGCCAGTTCTAGTAGCGGGAGAGAGACCCAGTACTTC
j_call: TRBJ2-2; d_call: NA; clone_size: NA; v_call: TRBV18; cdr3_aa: CASSEYAGELFF; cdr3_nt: TGTGCCAGCTCCGAGTACGCCGGGGAGCTGTTTTTT
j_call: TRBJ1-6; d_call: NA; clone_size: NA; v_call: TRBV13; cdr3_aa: CASSLFGGNNSPLHF; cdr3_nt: TGTGCCAGCAGCTTATTCGGGGGGAATAATTCACCCCTCCACTTT
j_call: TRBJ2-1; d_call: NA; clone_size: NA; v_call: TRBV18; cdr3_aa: CASSPFRSGSYNEQFF; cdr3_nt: TGTGCCAGCTCCCCCTTTAGGAGCGGGTCCTACAATGAGCAGTTCTTC
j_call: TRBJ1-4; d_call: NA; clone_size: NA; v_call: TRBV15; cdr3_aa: CATTNLSGREKLFF; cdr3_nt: TGTGCCACCACCAATTTGTCAGGGAGAGAAAAACTGTTTTTT
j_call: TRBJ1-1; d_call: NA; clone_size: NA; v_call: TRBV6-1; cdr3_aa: CASSEARLEAFF; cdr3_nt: TGTGCCAGCAGTGAAGCGCGCCTCGAAGCTTTCTTT
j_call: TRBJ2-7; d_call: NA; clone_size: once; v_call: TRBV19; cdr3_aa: CASSIVGYEQYF; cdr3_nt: TGTGCCAGTAGTATTGTGGGGTACGAGCAGTACTTC
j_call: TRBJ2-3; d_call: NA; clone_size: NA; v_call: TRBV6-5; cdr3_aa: CASSYGVADTQYF; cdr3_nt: TGTGCCAGCAGTTACGGCGTGGCAGATACGCAGTATTTT
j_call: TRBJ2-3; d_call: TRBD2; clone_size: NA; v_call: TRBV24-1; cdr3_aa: CATSDVTSGSSDTQYF; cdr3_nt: TGTGCCACCAGTGACGTGACTAGCGGGAGTTCAGATACGCAGTATTTT
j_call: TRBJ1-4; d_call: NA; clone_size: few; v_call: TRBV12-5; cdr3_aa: CASGLVPRGVIRRDSTNEKLFF; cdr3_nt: TGTGCTAGTGGTTTGGTACCCCGTGGCGTTATACGTCGCGACTCAACTAATGAAAAACTGTTTTTT
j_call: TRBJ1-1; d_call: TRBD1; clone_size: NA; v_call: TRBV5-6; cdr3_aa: CASSSRTGVTEAFF; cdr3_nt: TGTGCCAGCAGCTCGAGGACAGGGGTAACTGAAGCTTTCTTT
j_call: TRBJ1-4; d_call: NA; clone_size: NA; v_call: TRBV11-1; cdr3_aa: CASSLGLGGEKLFF; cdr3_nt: TGTGCCAGCAGCTTGGGCCTCGGGGGTGAAAAACTGTTTTTT
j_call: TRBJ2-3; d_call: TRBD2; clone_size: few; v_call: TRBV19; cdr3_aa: CASTTSGRWADTQYF; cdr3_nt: TGTGCCAGCACGACTAGCGGGAGGTGGGCAGATACGCAGTATTTT
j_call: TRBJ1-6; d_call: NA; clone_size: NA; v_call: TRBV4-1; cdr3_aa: CASSQSRTLSSYNSPLHF; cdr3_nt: TGCGCCAGCAGCCAGTCGAGGACCCTGAGCTCCTATAATTCACCCCTCCACTTT
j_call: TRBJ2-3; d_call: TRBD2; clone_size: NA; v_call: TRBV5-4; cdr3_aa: CASRRTSRAITDTQYF; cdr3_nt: TGTGCCAGCAGAAGGACTAGCCGGGCCATCACAGATACGCAGTATTTT
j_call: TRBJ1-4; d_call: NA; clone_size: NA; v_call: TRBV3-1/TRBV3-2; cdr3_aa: CASSQDIWEKLFF; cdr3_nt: TGTGCCAGCAGCCAAGATATATGGGAAAAACTGTTTTTT
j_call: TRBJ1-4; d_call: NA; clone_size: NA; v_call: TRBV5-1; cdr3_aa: CASSSHLGVGAATNEKLFF; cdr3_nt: TGCGCCAGCAGCTCTCACCTTGGGGTGGGGGCGGCAACTAATGAAAAACTGTTTTTT
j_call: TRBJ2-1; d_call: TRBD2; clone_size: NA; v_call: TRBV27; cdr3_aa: CASRQGLAGVWQFF; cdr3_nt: TGTGCCAGCAGGCAGGGACTAGCGGGAGTCTGGCAGTTCTTC
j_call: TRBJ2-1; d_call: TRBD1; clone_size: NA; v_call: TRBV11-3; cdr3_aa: CASSFKGTGNNEQFF; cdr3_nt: TGTGCCAGCAGCTTCAAAGGGACAGGGAACAATGAGCAGTTCTTC
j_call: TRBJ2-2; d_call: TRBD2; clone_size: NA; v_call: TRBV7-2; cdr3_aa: CASSPPRASGAATGELFF; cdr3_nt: TGTGCCAGCAGCCCACCCCGGGCTAGCGGGGCAGCCACCGGGGAGCTGTTTTTT
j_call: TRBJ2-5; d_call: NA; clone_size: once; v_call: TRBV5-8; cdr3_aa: CASSRPPEGGSYQETQYF; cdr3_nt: TGTGCCAGCAGCCGGCCCCCGGAGGGGGGCTCCTACCAAGAGACCCAGTACTTC
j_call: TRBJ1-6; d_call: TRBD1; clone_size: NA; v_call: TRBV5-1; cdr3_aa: CASSLSLRGRGSPLHF; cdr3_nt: TGCGCCAGCAGCTTGTCGTTAAGGGGGCGAGGATCACCCCTCCACTTT
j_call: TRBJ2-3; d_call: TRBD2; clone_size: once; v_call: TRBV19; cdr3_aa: CASSIRDYLQDTQYF; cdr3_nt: TGTGCCAGTAGTATCCGGGACTATCTCCAGGATACGCAGTATTTT